This TCR beta chain was observed in a study of OX40 agonist ivuxolimab in advanced cancers. Assay: immunoSEQ multiplex PCR; the TCRdb copy retains only in-frame clones and omits some. Of 40,000 to 50,000 clones in the sample, about 90% were seen once. This clone was recorded a few times. Germline V CDR1 and CDR2: SEHNR, FQNEAQ (reference sequence). This CDR3 has 15 amino acids. The V and J ends lost 5 bases and 3 bases, in that order; junction bases with no gene match: 7. This TCR derives from an adult with an advanced solid tumor such as melanoma, head and neck, liver or kidney cancer. The input for sequencing was CD4+ or CD8+ T cells sorted from blood, taken in a trial of the OX40 agonist ivuxolimab. The gene calls are TRBV7-9 and TRBJ2-1; 7 positions match TRBD1. The CDR3 protein is CASSPSRGHYNEQFF. The CDR3 DNA is TGTGCCAGCAGCCCTTCTAGGGGGCACTACAATGAGCAGTTCTTC.